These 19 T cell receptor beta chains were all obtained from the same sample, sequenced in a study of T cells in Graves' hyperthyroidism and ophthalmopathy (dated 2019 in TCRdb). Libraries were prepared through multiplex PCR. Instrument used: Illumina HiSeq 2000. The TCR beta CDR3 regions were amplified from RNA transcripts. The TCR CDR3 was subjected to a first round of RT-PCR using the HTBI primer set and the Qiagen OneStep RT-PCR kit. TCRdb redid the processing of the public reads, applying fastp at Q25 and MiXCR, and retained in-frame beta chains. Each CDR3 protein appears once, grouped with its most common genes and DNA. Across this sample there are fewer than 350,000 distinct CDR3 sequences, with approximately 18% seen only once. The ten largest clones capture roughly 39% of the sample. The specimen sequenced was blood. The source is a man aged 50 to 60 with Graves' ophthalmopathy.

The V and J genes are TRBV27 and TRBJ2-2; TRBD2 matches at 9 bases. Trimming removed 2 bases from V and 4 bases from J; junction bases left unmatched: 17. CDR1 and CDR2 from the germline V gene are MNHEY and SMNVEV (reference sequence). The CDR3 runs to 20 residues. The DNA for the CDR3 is TGTGCCAGCAGTTTACCCCAGGGAGCGGGAGGCCTGGGCGGCACCGGGGAGCTGTTTTTT. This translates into CASSLPQGAGGLGGTGELFF.

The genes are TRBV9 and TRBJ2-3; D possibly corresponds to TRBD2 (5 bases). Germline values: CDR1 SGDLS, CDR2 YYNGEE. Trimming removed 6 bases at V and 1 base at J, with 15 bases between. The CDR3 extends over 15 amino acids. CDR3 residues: CASTGEEGGTDTQYF. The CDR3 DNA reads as TGTGCCAGCACTGGAGAAGAGGGTGGCACAGATACGCAGTATTTT.

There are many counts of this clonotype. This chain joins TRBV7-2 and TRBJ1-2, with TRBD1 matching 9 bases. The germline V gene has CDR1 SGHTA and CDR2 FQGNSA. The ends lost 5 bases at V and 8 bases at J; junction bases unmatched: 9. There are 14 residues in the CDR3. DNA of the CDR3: TGTGCCAGCAGCCTCGGGACAGGGTTAGGCGGCTACACCTTC. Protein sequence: CASSLGTGLGGYTF.

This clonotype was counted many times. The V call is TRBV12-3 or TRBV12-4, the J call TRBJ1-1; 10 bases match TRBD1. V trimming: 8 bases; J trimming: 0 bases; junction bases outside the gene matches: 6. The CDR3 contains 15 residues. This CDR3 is CASRTGGHLNTEAFF. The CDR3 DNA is TGTGCCAGCCGGACAGGGGGGCATCTGAACACTGAAGCTTTCTTT.

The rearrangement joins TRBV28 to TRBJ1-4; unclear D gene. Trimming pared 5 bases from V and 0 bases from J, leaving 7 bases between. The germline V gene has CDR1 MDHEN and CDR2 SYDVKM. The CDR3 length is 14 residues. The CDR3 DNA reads TGTGCCAGCAGTAGGGTTGCAACTAATGAAAAACTGTTTTTT. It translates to CASSRVATNEKLFF.

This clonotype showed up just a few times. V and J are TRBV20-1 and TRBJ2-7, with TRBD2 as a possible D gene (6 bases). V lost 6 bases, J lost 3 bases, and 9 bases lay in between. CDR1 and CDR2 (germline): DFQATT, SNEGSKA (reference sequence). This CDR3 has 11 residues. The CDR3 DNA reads TGCAGTGCCGTGGGAGGCTACGAGCAGTACTTC. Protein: CSAVGGYEQYF.

The CDR3: CASSFVGTSGIREQFF. DNA for the CDR3: TGTGCCAGCAGTTTTGTGGGGACTAGCGGGATCCGTGAGCAGTTCTTC. V gene TRBV28 combines with J gene TRBJ2-1; 13 nucleotides align to TRBD2. Germline CDR1 MDHEN, CDR2 SYDVKM. V was pared by 3 bases and J by 9 bases, with 8 bases of the junction left unmatched. The CDR3 has 16 amino acids.

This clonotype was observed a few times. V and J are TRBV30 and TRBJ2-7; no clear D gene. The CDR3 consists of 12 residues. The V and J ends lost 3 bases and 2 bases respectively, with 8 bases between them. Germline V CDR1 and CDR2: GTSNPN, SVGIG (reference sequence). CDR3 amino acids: CAWSVSPYEQYF. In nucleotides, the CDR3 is TGTGCCTGGAGCGTATCCCCCTACGAGCAGTACTTC.

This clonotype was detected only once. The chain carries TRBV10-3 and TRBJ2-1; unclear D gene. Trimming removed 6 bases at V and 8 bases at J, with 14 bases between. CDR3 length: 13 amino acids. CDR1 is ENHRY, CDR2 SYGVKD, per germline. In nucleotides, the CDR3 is TGTGCCATCAGGGCGCCCCTAGGCGATGAGCAGTTCTTC. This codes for CAIRAPLGDEQFF.

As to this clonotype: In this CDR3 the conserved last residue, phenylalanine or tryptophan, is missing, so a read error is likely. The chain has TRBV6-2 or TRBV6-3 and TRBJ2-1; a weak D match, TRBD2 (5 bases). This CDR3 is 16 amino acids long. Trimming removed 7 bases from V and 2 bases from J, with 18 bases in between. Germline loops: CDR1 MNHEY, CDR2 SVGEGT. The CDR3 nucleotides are TGTGCCAGCACCCGAGCGGCCTCTCCTCCCTACAATGAGCAGTTCTCC. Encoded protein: CASTRAASPPYNEQFS.

The DNA of the CDR3 is TGTGCCAGCAGCCCTACTTGGACAGGGGGAGACGAGCAGTACTTC. Its translation is CASSPTWTGGDEQYF. The rearrangement uses TRBV14 and TRBJ2-7; 10 bases match TRBD1. V lost 4 bases and J lost 5; bases outside the gene matches: 8. The CDR3 has 15 amino acids. The germline V gene has CDR1 SGHDN and CDR2 FVKESK.

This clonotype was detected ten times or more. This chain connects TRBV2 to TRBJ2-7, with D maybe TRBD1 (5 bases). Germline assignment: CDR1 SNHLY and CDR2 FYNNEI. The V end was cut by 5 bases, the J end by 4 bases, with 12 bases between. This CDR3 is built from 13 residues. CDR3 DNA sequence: TGTGCCAGCAGTAGATTAGGGGCTTACGAGCAGTACTTC. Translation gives CASSRLGAYEQYF.

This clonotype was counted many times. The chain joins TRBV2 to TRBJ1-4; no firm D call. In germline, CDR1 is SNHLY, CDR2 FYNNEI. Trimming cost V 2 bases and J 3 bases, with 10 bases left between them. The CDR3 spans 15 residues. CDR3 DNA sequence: TGTGCCAGCAGTGAAACGGGGTTGGCTAATGAAAAACTGTTTTTT. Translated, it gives CASSETGLANEKLFF. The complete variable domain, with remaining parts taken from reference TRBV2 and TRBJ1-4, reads EPEVTQTPSHQVTQMGQEVILRCVPISNHLYFYWYRQILGQKVEFLVSFYNNEISEKSEIFDDQFSVERPDGSNFTLKIRSTKLEDSAMYFCASSETGLANEKLFFGSGTQLSVL.

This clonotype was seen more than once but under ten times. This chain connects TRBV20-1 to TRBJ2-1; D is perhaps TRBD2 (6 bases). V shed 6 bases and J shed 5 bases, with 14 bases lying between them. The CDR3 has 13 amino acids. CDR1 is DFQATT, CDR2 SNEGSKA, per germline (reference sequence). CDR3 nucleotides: TGCAGTGCCCCCGGGACTGCTGACAATGAGCAGTTCTTC. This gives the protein CSAPGTADNEQFF.

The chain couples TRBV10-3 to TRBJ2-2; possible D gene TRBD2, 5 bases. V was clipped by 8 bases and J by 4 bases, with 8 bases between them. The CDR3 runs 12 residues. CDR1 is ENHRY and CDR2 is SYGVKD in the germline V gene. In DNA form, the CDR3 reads TGTGCCATCGAAGGAGGCACCGGGGAGCTGTTTTTT. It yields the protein CAIEGGTGELFF.

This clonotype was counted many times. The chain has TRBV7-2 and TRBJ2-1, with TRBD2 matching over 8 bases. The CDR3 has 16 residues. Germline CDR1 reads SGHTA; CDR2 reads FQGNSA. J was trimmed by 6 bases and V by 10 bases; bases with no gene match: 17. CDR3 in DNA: TGTGCCACTAACGGGGGGGGGAGTCAGCCCTCCAATGAGCAGTTCTTC. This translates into CATNGGGSQPSNEQFF.

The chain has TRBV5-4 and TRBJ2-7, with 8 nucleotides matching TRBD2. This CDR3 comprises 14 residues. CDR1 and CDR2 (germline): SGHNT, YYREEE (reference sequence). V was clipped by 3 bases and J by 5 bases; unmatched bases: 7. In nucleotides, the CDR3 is TGTGCCAGCAGCTCCCGACTAGCGAGCCACGAGCAGTACTTC. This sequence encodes CASSSRLASHEQYF.

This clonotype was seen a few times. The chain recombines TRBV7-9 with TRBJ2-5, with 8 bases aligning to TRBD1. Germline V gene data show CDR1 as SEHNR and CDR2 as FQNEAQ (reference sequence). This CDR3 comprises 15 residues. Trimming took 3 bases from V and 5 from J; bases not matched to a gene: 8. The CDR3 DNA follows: TGTGCCAGCAGCTTCGACAGGGGCCGTACCGAGACCCAGTACTTC. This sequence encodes CASSFDRGRTETQYF.

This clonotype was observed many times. The CDR3 region is CASSLGPMGTYEQYF. The CDR3 DNA is TGTGCCAGCAGCTTGGGGCCGATGGGTACCTACGAGCAGTACTTC. V is TRBV5-6 and J is TRBJ2-7; no reliable D call. CDR1 is SGHDT and CDR2 is YYEEEE in the germline V gene. V was cut by 0 bases and J by 2 bases, with 12 bases left in between. The CDR3 is made up of 15 amino acids.